These 7 T cell receptor beta chains share one sample of origin, sequenced in a study of patients and donors after allogeneic stem cell transplantation. Each CDR3 protein is one row after TCRdb ran MiXCR on the RT-PCR reads. Seen here are about 87,000 distinct CDR3 sequences, around 5% observed once, and the top ten hold 2% to 3%. Sequenced: blood, either unsorted or a sorted T cell fraction (not recorded which). The source is a human donor who was either an allogeneic HSCT recipient or a stem cell or donor lymphocyte infusion donor (not recorded which). It is not recorded whose cells these are; they may come from a transplant donor.

This clonotype was counted many times. The rearrangement joins TRBV29-1 to TRBJ1-2; 8 bases map to TRBD1. Germline CDR1 SQVTM, CDR2 ANQGSEA. This CDR3 is built from 13 residues. Losses at the gene ends were 6 bases for V and 8 bases for J; bases not matched to a gene: 11. The CDR3 spells CSVQGAARGGYTF. The DNA for the CDR3 is TGCAGCGTCCAGGGGGCCGCTCGTGGGGGCTACACCTTC.

This clonotype was detected ten times or more. This chain uses TRBV28 with TRBJ2-2; 9 nucleotides agree with TRBD1. V lost 9 bases, J lost 4 bases, and 6 bases stayed unmatched. CDR3 length equals 14 residues. CDR1 and CDR2 from the germline V gene are MDHEN and SYDVKM. CDR3 amino acids: CASRTGVSTGELFF. The CDR3 bases are TGTGCCAGTCGGACAGGGGTTTCCACCGGGGAGCTGTTTTTT.

This chain joins TRBV24-1 and TRBJ2-3; 9 bases fit TRBD1. Germline CDR1 KGHDR, CDR2 SFDVKD. With V trimmed by 8 bases and J by 4 bases, 9 bases remained unmatched. There are 15 residues in the CDR3. The CDR3 nucleotides read TGTGCCACCAAACTCGGGACAGGGCAACCAGATACGCAGTATTTT. It is translated as CATKLGTGQPDTQYF.

This clonotype was detected ten times or more. The gene calls are TRBV4-2 and TRBJ2-5; D not certain. V lost 0 bases and J lost 1, with 9 bases in between. The germline gives CDR1 LGHNA, CDR2 YNFKEQ. The CDR3 is 15 residues long. The CDR3 DNA reads as TGTGCCAGCAGCCAAGATTTCGGACCCCAAGAGACCCAGTACTTC. This sequence encodes CASSQDFGPQETQYF.

The V gene is TRBV5-5, the J gene TRBJ1-2; TRBD1 aligns across 12 bases. The V gene's germline CDR1 is SGHKS and CDR2 YYEKEE (reference sequence). The CDR3 runs to 14 residues. After removal of 3 bases from V and 8 bases from J, the junction contained 5 bases not matched to a gene. DNA for the CDR3: TGTGCCAGCAGCTGGCCCGGGACAGGGGGCGGCTACACCTTC. Translated: CASSWPGTGGGYTF.

This clonotype was counted at least ten times. The genes are TRBV10-3 and TRBJ2-3, with 11 nucleotides matching TRBD2. The J segment lost 5 bases and the V segment lost 7 bases, leaving 11 bases of the junction unmatched. Germline V gene lookup returns CDR1 ENHRY and CDR2 SYGVKD. The length of the CDR3 is 16 residues. CDR3 loop: CAIKPTSGTQGDTQYF. In DNA, the CDR3 is TGTGCCATCAAGCCGACTAGCGGGACGCAGGGAGATACGCAGTATTTT.

This clonotype appeared many times. This chain connects TRBV11-3 to TRBJ1-4, with 11 bases identical to TRBD1. This CDR3 has 14 amino acids. Trimming at V came to 1 base and at J to 11 bases, leaving 3 bases not matched to a gene. Germline CDR1 is SGHNT and CDR2 is YENEEA. CDR3 in amino acids: CASSLGTGGEKLFF. The DNA for the CDR3 is TGTGCCAGCAGCTTAGGGACAGGGGGCGAGAAACTGTTTTTT.